This TCR beta chain emerged from a study of blood T cell repertoires in COVID-19. Study-level information: The cDNA or gDNA used as material had been derived from T cells, B-cell-depleted T cells, or PBMCs.

The CDR3 is 14 amino acids. The germline V gene has CDR1 SNHLY and CDR2 FYNNEI. V lost 6 bases to trimming and J lost 4 bases; unmatched junction nucleotides: 4. Generated by immunoSEQ multiplex PCR, the TCRdb table keeps only in-frame clones and is missing some. The repertoire holds roughly 190,000 clones, with approximately 80% as singletons. This clonotype was obtained from a woman in her forties with COVID-19, enrolled during active disease. The J gene is TRBJ2-2, the V gene TRBV2; 8 positions agree with TRBD2. The sequenced sample consisted of peripheral blood. The CDR3 is CASRGGLATGELFF. The CDR3 nucleotides read TGTGCCAGCAGAGGCGGACTAGCCACCGGGGAGCTGTTTTTT.